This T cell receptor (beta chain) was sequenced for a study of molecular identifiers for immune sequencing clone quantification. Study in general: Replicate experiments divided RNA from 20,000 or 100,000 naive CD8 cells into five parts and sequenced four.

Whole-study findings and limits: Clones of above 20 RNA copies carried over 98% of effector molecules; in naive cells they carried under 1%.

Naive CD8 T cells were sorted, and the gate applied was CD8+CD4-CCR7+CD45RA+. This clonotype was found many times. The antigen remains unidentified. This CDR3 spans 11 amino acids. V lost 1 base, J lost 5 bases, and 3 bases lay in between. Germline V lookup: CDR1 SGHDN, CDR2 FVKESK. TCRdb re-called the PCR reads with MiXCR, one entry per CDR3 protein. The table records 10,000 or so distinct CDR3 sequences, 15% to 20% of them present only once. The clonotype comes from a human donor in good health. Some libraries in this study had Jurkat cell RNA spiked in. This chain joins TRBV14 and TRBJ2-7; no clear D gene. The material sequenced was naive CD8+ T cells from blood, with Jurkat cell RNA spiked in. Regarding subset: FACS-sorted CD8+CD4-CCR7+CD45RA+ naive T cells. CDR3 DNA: TGTGCCAGCAGCCAAGCTAACGAGCAGTACTTC. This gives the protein CASSQANEQYF. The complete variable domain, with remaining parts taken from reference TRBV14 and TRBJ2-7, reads EAGVTQFPSHSVIEKGQTVTLRCDPISGHDNLYWYRRVMGKEIKFLLHFVKESKQDESGMPNNRFLAERTGGTYSTLKVQPAELEDSGVYFCASSQANEQYFGPGTRLTVT.